The entry that follows covers one TCR beta chain sequence. Its antigen is not known. This entry belongs to a study of T cell responses to AZD1222 COVID-19 vaccine. Clones were sequenced by immunoSEQ multiplex PCR, and TCRdb holds only the in-frame ones, with some missing. The sample holds 150,000 to 160,000 clones, about 88% seen once. The CDR3 extends over 15 amino acids. CDR1 and CDR2 from the germline V gene are KGHSH and LQKENI. V dropped 4 bases and J dropped 6 bases, with 19 bases sitting between them. Study-wide results and caveats: The repertoires were collected only after the peak T cell response. The CD4 TCRs associated with vaccination extended across spike and predominated at 160-218 and 743-854. The reported proportion of spike-specific TCRs targeting unmutated variant regions was nearly half. White British ancestry dominated among donors, who included more females, and clonal diversity was possibly underestimated.

V gene TRBV18 combines with J gene TRBJ2-7; the D is unclear. The source was peripheral blood, collected on day 0 of AZD1222 vaccination. This receptor was identified in an adult in good health. CDR3 bases: TGTGCCAGCTCACTTTTACGGCAGGTCGACGGCGAGCAGTACTTC. Its translation: CASSLLRQVDGEQYF.